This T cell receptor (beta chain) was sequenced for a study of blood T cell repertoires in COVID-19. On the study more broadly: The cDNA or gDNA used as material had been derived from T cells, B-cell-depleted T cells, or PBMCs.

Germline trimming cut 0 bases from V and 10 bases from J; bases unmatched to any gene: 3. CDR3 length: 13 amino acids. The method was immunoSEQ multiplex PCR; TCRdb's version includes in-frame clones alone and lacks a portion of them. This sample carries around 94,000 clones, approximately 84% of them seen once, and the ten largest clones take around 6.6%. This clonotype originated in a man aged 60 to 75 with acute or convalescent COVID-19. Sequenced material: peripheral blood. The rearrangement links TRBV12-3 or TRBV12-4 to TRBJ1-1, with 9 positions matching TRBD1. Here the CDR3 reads CASSLAGTGIAFF. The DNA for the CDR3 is TGTGCCAGCAGTTTAGCTGGGACAGGGATAGCTTTCTTT.